This TCR beta chain was captured in a study of blood T cells in healthy people across ages. The CDR3 spans 13 residues. V shed 6 bases and J shed 0 bases, with 6 bases lying between them. In its sample, this clonotype was seen a few times. Alongside a J-beta primer mix, a sample-barcoded 5' primer served in a second PCR lasting about 7 to 11 cycles. Via MiXCR, TCRdb re-called the 5' RACE reads, giving one row per CDR3 protein. The data contain under 2 million distinct CDR3 sequences, about 32% of them singletons. The chain couples TRBV12-3 or TRBV12-4 to TRBJ1-5; D unresolved. The TCR originated in a woman in her 30s in good health. The sequenced sample was blood. The CDR3 sequence is CASSSPSNQPQHF. CDR3 DNA sequence: TGTGCCAGCAGCAGCCCTAGCAATCAGCCCCAGCATTTT.